This TCR beta chain was captured by sequencing in a study of early T cells in non-severe SARS-CoV-2 infection. Study-level background: From unsorted whole blood, bulk RNA was sequenced, and the chains remained unpaired. Study results and limitations: Missing private and CD4 specificities, VDJdb matching favored anti-spike CD8 responses.

There are many counts of this clonotype. Antigen: not known. Unique molecular identifiers tagged individual cDNA molecules. MiXCR, applied by TCRdb to the 5' RACE reads, yields one record per CDR3 protein. Among some 70,000 distinct CDR3 sequences, 12% were seen once, and the ten largest hold about 3.9%. CDR1 LNHDA and CDR2 SQIVND come from the germline V gene (reference sequence). This CDR3 has 18 amino acids. Unmatched junction bases numbered 23, after V lost 7 bases and J lost 8 bases. The sequence was collected from an adult who was a healthcare worker with PCR-confirmed SARS-CoV-2 infection or an uninfected control (not recorded which). The chain has TRBV19 and TRBJ2-1; TRBD2 matches at 7 bases. What was sequenced was whole blood. The CDR3 here is CASTPSKPTSPLIHEQFF. The CDR3 DNA reads as TGTGCCAGTACCCCCTCGAAGCCGACTAGCCCCCTTATCCATGAGCAGTTCTTC.